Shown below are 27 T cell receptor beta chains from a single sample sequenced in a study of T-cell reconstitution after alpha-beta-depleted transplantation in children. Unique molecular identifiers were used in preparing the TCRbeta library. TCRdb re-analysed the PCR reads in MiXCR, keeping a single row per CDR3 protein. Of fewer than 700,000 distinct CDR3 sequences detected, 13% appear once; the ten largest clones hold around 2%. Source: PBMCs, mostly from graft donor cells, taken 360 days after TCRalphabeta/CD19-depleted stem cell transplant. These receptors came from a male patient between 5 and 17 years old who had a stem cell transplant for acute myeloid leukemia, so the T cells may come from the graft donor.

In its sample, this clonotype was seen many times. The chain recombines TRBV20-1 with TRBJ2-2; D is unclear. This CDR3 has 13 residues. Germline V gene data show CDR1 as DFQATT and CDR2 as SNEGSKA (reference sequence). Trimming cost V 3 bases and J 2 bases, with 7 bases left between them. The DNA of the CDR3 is TGCAGTGCTAGGTCCCCAAACACCGGGGAGCTGTTTTTT. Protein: CSARSPNTGELFF.

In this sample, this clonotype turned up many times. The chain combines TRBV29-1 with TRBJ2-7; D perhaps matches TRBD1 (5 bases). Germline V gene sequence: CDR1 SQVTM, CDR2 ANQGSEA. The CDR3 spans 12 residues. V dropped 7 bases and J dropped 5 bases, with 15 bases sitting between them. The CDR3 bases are TGCAGCGGAATGGGGCCACCACACGAGCAGTACTTC. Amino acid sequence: CSGMGPPHEQYF.

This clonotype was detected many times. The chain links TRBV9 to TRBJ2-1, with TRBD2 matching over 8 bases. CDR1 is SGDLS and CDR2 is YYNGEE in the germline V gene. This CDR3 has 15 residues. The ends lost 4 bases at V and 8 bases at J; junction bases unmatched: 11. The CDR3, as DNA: TGTGCCAGCAGCCCCAGCGGGAGAGGTTGGGATGAGCAGTTCTTC. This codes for CASSPSGRGWDEQFF.

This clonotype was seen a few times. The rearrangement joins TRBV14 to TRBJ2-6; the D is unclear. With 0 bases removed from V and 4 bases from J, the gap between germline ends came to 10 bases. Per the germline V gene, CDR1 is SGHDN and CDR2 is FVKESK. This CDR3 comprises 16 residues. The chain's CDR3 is CASSQELGSGANVLTF. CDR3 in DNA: TGTGCCAGCAGCCAAGAGTTAGGATCCGGGGCCAACGTCCTGACTTTC.

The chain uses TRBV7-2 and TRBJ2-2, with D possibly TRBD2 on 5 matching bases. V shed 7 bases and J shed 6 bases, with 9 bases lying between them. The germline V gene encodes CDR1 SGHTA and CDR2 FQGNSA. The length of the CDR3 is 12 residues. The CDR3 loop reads CASIIGAGELFF. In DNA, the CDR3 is TGTGCCAGCATTATCGGGGCCGGGGAGCTGTTTTTT.

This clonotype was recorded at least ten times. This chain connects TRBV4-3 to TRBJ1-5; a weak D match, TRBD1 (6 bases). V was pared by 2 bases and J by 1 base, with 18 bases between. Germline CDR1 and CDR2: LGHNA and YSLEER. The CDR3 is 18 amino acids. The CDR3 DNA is TGCGCCAGCAGCCAAAGGGCCCCAGGGGAAGGAAGCAATCAGCCCCAGCATTTT. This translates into CASSQRAPGEGSNQPQHF.

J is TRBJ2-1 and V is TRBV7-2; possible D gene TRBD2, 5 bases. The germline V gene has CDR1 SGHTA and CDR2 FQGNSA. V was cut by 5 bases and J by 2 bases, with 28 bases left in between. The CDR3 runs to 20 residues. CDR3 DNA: TGTGCCAGCAGCCCTCCGTCCCGGAGGCGAATTGATAGGACCTACAATGAGCAGTTCTTC. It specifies CASSPPSRRRIDRTYNEQFF.

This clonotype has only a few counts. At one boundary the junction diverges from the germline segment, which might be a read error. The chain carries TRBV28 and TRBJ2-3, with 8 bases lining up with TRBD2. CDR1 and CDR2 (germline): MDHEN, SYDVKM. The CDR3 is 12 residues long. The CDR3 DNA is TGTGCCAGCAGTCCCAGCGGGAGTATGGGTCTCTTT. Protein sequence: CASSPSGSMGLF.

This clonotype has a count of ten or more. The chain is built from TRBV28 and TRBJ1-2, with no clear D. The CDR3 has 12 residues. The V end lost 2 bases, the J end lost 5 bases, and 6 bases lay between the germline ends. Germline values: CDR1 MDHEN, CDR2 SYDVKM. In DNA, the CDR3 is TGTGCCAGCAGTTTAGGGCGGTATGGCTACACCTTC. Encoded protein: CASSLGRYGYTF.

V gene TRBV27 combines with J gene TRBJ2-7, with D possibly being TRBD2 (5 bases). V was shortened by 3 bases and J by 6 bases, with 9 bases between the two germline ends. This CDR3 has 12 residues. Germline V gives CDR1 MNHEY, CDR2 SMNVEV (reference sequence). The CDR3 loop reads CASSFRGREQYF. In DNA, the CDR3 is TGTGCCAGCAGTTTTCGAGGGCGCGAGCAGTACTTC.

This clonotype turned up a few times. The CDR3 protein is CASSSQTGTGGPSGNTIYF. The DNA for the CDR3 is TGCGCCAGCAGCTCGCAAACCGGGACAGGGGGTCCCTCTGGAAACACCATATATTTT. The chain joins TRBV5-1 to TRBJ1-3; 11 nucleotides align to TRBD1. The CDR3 is 19 amino acids. Trimming took 3 bases from V and 0 from J; bases not matched to a gene: 11. Looked up from germline, CDR1 is SGHRS and CDR2 is YFSETQ.

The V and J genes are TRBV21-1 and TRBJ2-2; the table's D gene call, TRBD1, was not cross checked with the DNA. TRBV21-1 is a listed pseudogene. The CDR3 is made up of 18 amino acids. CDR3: CASSKEGAAPLNTGELFF. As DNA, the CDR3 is TGTGCCAGCAGCAAAGAAGGGGCCGCTCCCTTGAACACCGGGGAGCTGTTTTTT.

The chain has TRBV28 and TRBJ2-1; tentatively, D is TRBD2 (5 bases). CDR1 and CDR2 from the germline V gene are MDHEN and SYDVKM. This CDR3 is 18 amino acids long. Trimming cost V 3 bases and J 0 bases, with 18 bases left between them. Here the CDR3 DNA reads TGTGCCAGCAGTTTCCCCCTCGACTACCCGAGCTCCTACAATGAGCAGTTCTTC. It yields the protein CASSFPLDYPSSYNEQFF.

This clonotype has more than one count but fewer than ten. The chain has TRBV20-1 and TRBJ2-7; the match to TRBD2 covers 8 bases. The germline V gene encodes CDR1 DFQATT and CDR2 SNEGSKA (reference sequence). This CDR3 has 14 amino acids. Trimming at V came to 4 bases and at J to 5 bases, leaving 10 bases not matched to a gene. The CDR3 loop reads CSAILSGRNHEQYF. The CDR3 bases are TGCAGTGCTATTTTAAGCGGGAGAAACCACGAGCAGTACTTC.

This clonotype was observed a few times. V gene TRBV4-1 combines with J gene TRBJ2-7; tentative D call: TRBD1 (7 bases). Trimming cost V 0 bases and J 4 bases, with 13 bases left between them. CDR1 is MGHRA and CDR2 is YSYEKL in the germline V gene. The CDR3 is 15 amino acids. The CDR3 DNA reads TGCGCCAGCAGCCAAGATAGGACAGGACTATACGAGCAGTACTTC. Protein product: CASSQDRTGLYEQYF.

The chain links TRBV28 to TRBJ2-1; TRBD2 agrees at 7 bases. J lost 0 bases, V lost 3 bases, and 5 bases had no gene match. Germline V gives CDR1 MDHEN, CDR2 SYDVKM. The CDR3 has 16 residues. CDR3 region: CASSFPRTSSYNEQFF. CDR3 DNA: TGTGCCAGCAGTTTCCCACGGACTAGCTCCTACAATGAGCAGTTCTTC.

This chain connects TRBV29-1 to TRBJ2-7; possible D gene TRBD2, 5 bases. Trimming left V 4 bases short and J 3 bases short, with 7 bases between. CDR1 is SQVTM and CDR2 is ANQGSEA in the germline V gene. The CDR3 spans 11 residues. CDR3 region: CSVGSGYEQYF. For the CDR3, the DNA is TGCAGCGTTGGAAGCGGCTACGAGCAGTACTTC.

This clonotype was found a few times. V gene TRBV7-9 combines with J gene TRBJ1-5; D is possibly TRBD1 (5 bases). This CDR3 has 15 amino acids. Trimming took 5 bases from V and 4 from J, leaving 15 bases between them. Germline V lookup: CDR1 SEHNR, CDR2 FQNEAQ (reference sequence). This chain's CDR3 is CASSMGGGSNQPQHF. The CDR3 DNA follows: TGTGCCAGCAGCATGGGGGGGGGATCGAATCAGCCCCAGCATTTT.

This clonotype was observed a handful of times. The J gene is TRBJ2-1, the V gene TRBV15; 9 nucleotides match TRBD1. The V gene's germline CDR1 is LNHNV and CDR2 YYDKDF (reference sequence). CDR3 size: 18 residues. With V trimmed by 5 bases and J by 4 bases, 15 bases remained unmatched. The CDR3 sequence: CATSSARTDRGKYNEQFF. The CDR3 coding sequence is TGTGCCACCAGCTCCGCTCGAACGGACAGGGGAAAGTACAATGAGCAGTTCTTC. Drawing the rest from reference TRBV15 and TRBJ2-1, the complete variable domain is DAMVIQNPRYQVTQFGKPVTLSCSQTLNHNVMYWYQQKSSQAPKLLFHYYDKDFNNEADTPDNFQSRRPNTSFCFLDIRSPGLGDTAMYLCATSSARTDRGKYNEQFFGPGTRLTVL.

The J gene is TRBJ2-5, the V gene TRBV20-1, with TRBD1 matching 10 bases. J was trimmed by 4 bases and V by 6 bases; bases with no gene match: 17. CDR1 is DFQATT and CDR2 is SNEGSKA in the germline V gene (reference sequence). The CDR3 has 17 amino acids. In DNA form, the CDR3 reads TGCAGTGCCGATCTGTTCGGCGGGACAGGGGCACGAGAGACCCAGTACTTC. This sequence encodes CSADLFGGTGARETQYF.

The CDR3 sequence is CASSLPSTGTGWNTEAFF. The CDR3 nucleotides are TGTGCCAGCAGCTTGCCCTCCACCGGGACAGGGTGGAACACTGAAGCTTTCTTT. V usage is TRBV11-1 and J usage is TRBJ1-1, with TRBD1 matching over 9 bases. There are 18 residues in the CDR3. With 3 bases clipped from V and 1 base from J, the junction kept 12 bases outside the gene matches. Per germline, CDR1 SGHAT and CDR2 FQDESV (reference sequence).

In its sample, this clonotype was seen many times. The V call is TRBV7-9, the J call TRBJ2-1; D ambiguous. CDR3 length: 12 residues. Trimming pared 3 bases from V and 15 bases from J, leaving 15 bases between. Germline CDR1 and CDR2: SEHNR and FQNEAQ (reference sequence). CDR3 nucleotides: TGTGCCAGCAGCTTGGGATTAGAGGTGCGGTTCTTC. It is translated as CASSLGLEVRFF.

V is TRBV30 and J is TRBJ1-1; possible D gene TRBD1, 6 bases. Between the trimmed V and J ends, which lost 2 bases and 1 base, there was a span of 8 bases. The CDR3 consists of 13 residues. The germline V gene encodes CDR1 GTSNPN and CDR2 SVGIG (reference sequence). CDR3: CAWSSQGNTEAFF. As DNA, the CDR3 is TGTGCCTGGAGTTCACAGGGGAACACTGAAGCTTTCTTT.

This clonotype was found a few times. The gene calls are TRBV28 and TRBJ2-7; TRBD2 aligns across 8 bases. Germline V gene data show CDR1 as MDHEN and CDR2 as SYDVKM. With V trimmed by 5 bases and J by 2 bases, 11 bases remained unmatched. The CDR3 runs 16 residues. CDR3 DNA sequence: TGTGCCAGCAGTCCCCGCCTACTAGCGGTCCCCTACGAGCAGTACTTC. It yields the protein CASSPRLLAVPYEQYF.

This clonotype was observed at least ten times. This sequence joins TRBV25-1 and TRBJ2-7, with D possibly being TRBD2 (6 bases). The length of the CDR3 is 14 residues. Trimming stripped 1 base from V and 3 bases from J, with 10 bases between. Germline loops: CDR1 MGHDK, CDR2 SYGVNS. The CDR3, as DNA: TGTGCCAGCAGTGAATGGGGGGAGAACTACGAGCAGTACTTC. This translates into CASSEWGENYEQYF.

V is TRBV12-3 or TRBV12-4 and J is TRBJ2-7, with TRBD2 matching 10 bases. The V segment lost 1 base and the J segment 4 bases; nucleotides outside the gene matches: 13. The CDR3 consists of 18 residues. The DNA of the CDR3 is TGTGCCAGCAGTTTAGGCCCAGCGGGAGGGCGGGTACTATACGAGCAGTACTTC. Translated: CASSLGPAGGRVLYEQYF.

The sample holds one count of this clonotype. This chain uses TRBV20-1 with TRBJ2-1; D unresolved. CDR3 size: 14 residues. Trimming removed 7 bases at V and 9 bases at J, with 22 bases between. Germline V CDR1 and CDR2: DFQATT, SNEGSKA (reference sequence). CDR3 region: CSVESLIARSEQFF. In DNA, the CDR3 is TGCAGTGTAGAAAGCCTAATTGCACGTAGTGAGCAGTTCTTC.